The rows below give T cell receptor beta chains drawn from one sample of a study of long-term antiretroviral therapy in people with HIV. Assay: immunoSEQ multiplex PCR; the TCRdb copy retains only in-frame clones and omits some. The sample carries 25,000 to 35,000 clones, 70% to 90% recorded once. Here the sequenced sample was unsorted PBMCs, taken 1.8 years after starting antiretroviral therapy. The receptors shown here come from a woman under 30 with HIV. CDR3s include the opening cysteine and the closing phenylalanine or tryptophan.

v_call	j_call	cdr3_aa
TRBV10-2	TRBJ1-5	CATKDRVDQPQHF
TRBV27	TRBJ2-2	CASSVAGKTGELFF
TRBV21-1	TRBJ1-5	CADKFGHQPQHF
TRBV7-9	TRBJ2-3	CASSSPPDRGRGDTQYF
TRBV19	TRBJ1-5	CASRMGVGNQPQHF
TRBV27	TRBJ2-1	CASSPGTSGRSSYNEQFF
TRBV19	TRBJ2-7	CASSRSLGGAPYEQYF
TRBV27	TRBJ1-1	CASSLSGRGGRTEAFF
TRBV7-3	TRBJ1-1	CASSPNRAPRAFF
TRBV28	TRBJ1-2	CASAIMDSNGGYTF
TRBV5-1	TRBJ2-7	CASSLDWYEQYF
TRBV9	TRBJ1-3	CASTGQPGNTIYF
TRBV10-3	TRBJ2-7	CATLIGQNYEQYF
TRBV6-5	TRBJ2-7	CASSIQLITSYEQYF
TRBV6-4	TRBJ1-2	CASSDSIQLPLHF
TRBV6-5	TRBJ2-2	CATGKMYTGELFF
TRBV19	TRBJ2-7	CASSKEGGWGEAYEQYF
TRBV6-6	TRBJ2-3	CASSYPGVPSTDTQYF